This T cell receptor beta chain was documented in a study of PD-1 blockade in classical Hodgkin lymphoma. Method: immunoSEQ multiplex PCR; TCRdb's copy keeps in-frame clones and lacks some. The sample contains 70,000 or so clones, roughly 92% of which appear only once. Germline lookup yields CDR1 SGHTA and CDR2 FQGNSA. The CDR3 contains 17 residues. V was pared by 5 bases and J by 3 bases, with 17 bases between. Time point denoted: newly diagnosed, previously untreated cHL patient sample. Newly diagnosed classical Hodgkin lymphoma PBMCs, still untreated, provided the comparison samples. V is TRBV7-2 and J is TRBJ2-6; tentatively, D is TRBD2 (7 bases). The clonotype originates from a human donor with classical Hodgkin lymphoma. The sample was peripheral blood mononuclear cells (PBMCs). The CDR3 loop is CASSPQGGAGGANVLTF. The CDR3 DNA is TGTGCCAGCAGCCCCCAAGGGGGGGCTGGTGGGGCCAACGTCCTGACTTTC.